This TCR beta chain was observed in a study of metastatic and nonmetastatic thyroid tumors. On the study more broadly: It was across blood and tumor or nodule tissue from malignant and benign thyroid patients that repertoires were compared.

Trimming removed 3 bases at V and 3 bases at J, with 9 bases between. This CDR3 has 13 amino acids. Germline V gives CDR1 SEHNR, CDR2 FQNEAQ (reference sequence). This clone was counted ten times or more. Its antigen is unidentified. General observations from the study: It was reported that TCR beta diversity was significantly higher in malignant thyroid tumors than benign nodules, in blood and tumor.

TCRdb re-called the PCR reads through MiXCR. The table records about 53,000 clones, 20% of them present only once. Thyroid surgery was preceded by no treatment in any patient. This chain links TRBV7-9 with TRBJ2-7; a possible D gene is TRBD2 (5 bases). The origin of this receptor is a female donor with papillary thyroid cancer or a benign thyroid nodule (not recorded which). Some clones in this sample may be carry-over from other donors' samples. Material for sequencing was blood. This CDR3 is CASSLVGIYEQYF. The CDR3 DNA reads TGTGCCAGCAGCTTGGTCGGGATCTACGAGCAGTACTTC.